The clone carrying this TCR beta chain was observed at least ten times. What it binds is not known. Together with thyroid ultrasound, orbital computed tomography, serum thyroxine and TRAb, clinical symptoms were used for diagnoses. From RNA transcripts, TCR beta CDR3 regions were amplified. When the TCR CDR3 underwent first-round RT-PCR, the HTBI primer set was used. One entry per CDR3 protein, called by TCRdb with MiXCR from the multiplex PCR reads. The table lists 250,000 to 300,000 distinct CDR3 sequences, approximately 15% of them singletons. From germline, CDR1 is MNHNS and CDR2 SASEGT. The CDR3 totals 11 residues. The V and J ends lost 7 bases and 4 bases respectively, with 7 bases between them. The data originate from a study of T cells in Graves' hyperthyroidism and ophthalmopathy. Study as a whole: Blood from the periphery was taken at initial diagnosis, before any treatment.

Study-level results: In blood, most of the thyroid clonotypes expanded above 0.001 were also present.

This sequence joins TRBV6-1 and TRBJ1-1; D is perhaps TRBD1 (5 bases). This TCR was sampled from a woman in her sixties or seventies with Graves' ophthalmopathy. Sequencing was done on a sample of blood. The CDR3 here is CASIRATEAFF. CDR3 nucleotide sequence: TGTGCCAGCATCAGGGCCACTGAAGCTTTCTTT.